The 13 T cell receptor beta chains in this list originate from one sample, sequenced in a study of blood T cell repertoires in COVID-19. The data were produced by immunoSEQ multiplex PCR, yet TCRdb's version contains in-frame clones alone and is incomplete. The table shows 250,000 or so clones, with around 86% occurring only once. Sample: peripheral blood. The receptors were gathered from a woman in her 30s with active or convalescent COVID-19.

The gene calls are TRBV6-5 and TRBJ1-1; TRBD1 matches at 9 bases. The CDR3 consists of 15 residues. Per germline, CDR1 MNHEY and CDR2 SVGAGI. The V gene end was trimmed by 4 bases and the J gene end by 8 bases; junction bases not matched to a gene: 11. CDR3 bases: TGTGCCAGCAGTTCTCTAGGGACAGGGCAGAGGGAAGCTTTCTTT. Amino acid sequence: CASSSLGTGQREAFF.

Notes on this clone: Other DNA sequences in the sample encode the same CDR3. This rearrangement joins TRBV28 to TRBJ1-1; the match to TRBD1 covers 8 bases. Germline values: CDR1 MDHEN, CDR2 SYDVKM. The V gene end was trimmed by 7 bases and the J gene end by 4 bases; junction bases not matched to a gene: 11. The CDR3 is made up of 15 amino acids. This CDR3 reads CASIPSRDRGTEAFF. The CDR3, as DNA: TGTGCCAGCATTCCGTCCCGTGACAGGGGCACTGAAGCTTTCTTT.

V gene TRBV28 combines with J gene TRBJ1-2; D is undetermined. V gave up 6 bases and J gave up 4 bases, with 12 bases separating them. There are 13 residues in the CDR3. Germline CDR1 is MDHEN and CDR2 is SYDVKM. The CDR3 DNA reads TGTGCCAGCAGGGGAGGGTCGGGCTATGGCTACACCTTC. This sequence encodes CASRGGSGYGYTF.

V gene TRBV9 combines with J gene TRBJ1-2, with TRBD1 as a possible D gene (5 bases). The CDR3 totals 12 residues. V was clipped by 1 base and J by 8 bases, with 9 bases between them. Germline V gene lookup returns CDR1 SGDLS and CDR2 YYNGEE. The CDR3 loop is CASSVQGVGYTF. Here the CDR3 DNA reads TGTGCCAGCAGCGTACAAGGGGTAGGCTACACCTTC.

The rearrangement links TRBV7-2 to TRBJ1-1, with a tentative D call TRBD1 (5 bases). Trimming cost V 3 bases and J 2 bases, with 7 bases left between them. This CDR3 region has 13 residues. CDR1 is SGHTA, CDR2 FQGNSA, per germline. The CDR3 region is CASSFRGNTEAFF. The CDR3 DNA follows: TGTGCCAGCAGCTTTAGGGGAAACACTGAAGCTTTCTTT.

The chain uses TRBV30 and TRBJ1-1, with D perhaps matching TRBD1 (5 bases). Germline V gives CDR1 GTSNPN, CDR2 SVGIG (reference sequence). The V and J ends lost 3 bases and 1 base respectively, with 9 bases between them. The CDR3 spans 13 residues. CDR3 protein: CAWRGGRNTEAFF. The DNA for the CDR3 is TGTGCCTGGAGGGGGGGTAGGAACACTGAAGCTTTCTTT.

V gene TRBV5-1 combines with J gene TRBJ1-4; D unclear. The CDR3 length is 12 residues. Trimming took 7 bases from V and 8 from J, leaving 12 bases between them. The germline V gene encodes CDR1 SGHRS and CDR2 YFSETQ. CDR3 amino acids: CASRAEGEKLFF. The DNA for the CDR3 is TGCGCCAGCCGGGCAGAGGGAGAAAAACTGTTTTTT.

CDR3 residues: CASSQGGNSPLHF. The DNA for the CDR3 is TGTGCCAGCAGCCAGGGGGGCAATTCACCCCTCCACTTT. This chain uses TRBV27 with TRBJ1-6, with 7 bases that match TRBD1. The CDR3 sequence is 13 residues long. Per germline, CDR1 MNHEY and CDR2 SMNVEV (reference sequence). After removal of 6 bases from V and 7 bases from J, the junction contained 3 bases not matched to a gene.

Concerning this clone itself: Germline is not matched at one junction end, which may reflect a read error. The CDR3 DNA reads as TGTGCCAGCAGCATAGCAACTAGCACAGATACGCAGTATTTT. Its protein product is CASSIATSTDTQYF. This chain uses TRBV7-8 with TRBJ2-3; D remains ambiguous. Germline V gene sequence: CDR1 SGHVS, CDR2 FQNEAQ. The CDR3 consists of 14 residues.

The chain links TRBV5-1 to TRBJ2-3, with TRBD2 matching over 14 bases. The CDR3 runs 17 residues. Germline CDR1 and CDR2: SGHRS and YFSETQ. V shed 0 bases and J 2 bases; nucleotides not matched to a gene: 2. This CDR3 is CASSLGGLAGATDTQYF. The DNA of the CDR3 is TGCGCCAGCAGCTTGGGGGGACTAGCGGGGGCCACAGATACGCAGTATTTT.

The chain joins TRBV5-6 to TRBJ2-5; D not certain. From germline, CDR1 is SGHDT and CDR2 YYEEEE. V was cut by 0 bases and J by 5 bases, with 5 bases left in between. This CDR3 contains 12 residues. The CDR3 is CASSLAGETQYF. DNA for the CDR3: TGTGCCAGCAGCTTGGCCGGGGAGACCCAGTACTTC. Complete variable domain (other parts from reference TRBV5-6 and TRBJ2-5): DAGVTQSPTHLIKTRGQQVTLRCSPKSGHDTVSWYQQALGQGPQFIFQYYEEEERQRGNFPDRFSGHQFPNYSSELNVNALLLGDSALYLCASSLAGETQYFGPGTRLLVL.

This clone has a single count. This chain connects TRBV9 to TRBJ2-2; the match to TRBD1 covers 9 bases. V lost 1 base and J lost 2; bases outside the gene matches: 3. The CDR3 covers 16 residues. CDR1 is SGDLS, CDR2 YYNGEE, per germline. CDR3 coding DNA: TGTGCCAGCAGCGTAAAGGGACAGGGCAACACCGGGGAGCTGTTTTTT. Its translation is CASSVKGQGNTGELFF.

This clone was picked up a small number of times. The genes are TRBV2 and TRBJ2-1; tentative D call: TRBD2 (5 bases). The V gene lost 6 bases and the J gene lost 5 bases, with 11 bases spanning the gap. The CDR3 runs to 13 residues. Germline V gives CDR1 SNHLY, CDR2 FYNNEI. The CDR3 nucleotides read TGTGCCAGCAGCCCTGGACTGAACAATGAGCAGTTCTTC. The encoded protein is CASSPGLNNEQFF.